The T cell receptor (beta chain) under discussion was sequenced for a study of a mutant IDH1 vaccine in newly diagnosed glioma. On the study more broadly: Patients began vaccination 4-6 weeks after radiotherapy alone, or with temozolomide cycles. Those enrolled had earlier been treated with radiotherapy, temozolomide, or both, mostly both. Among treated patients, about 60% were male and 37.5% female, and mean age was 40.4 years.

On this clone itself: What it binds is unknown.

CDR1 and CDR2 (germline): LNHDA, SQIVND (reference sequence). V lost 3 bases and J lost 5, with 26 bases in between. CDR3 size: 18 residues. Notes on the study in general: The study observed vaccine-induced immune responses in more than 80% of patients.

Here immunoSEQ multiplex PCR was the method, and the copy in TCRdb shows in-frame clones only, minus some. The repertoire holds some 42,000 clones, around 85% seen once, with about 1.5% in the top ten. Specified time point: week 5, during vaccination. Every vaccine dose comprised 300 ug of mutant IDH1 20-mer peptide plus topical imiquimod. Sequences were derived from PBMCs, sampled from a glioma patient whose treatment included an IDH1 peptide vaccine. This chain connects TRBV19 to TRBJ2-7; D might be TRBD2 (5 bases). The TCR comes from a man aged 40-49 years with glioma. The CDR3 DNA sequence: TGTGCCAGTAGTATTTTTGGGCCCGAGCTAGTAAAGGAGGACGAGCAGTACTTC. Encoded protein: CASSIFGPELVKEDEQYF.